Here is one TCR beta chain with its context. This sample stems from a study of blood T cell repertoires in COVID-19. This CDR3 has 15 amino acids. CDR1 MDHEN and CDR2 SYDVKM come from the germline V gene. Trimming removed 6 bases from V and 7 bases from J; junction bases left unmatched: 12. TCRdb's copy holds only in-frame clones and misses some; the assay was immunoSEQ multiplex PCR. The table includes under 250,000 clones, 70% to 90% detected once. The rearrangement joins TRBV28 to TRBJ2-1, with 7 bases identical to TRBD1. The clonotype originates from a man in his sixties with acute or convalescent COVID-19. The sequencing input was peripheral blood. The CDR3 nucleotides read TGTGCCAGCAGCTTAACAGGGGTTCAAAATAATGAGCAGTTCTTC. This encodes CASSLTGVQNNEQFF. The complete variable domain, with remaining parts taken from reference TRBV28 and TRBJ2-1, reads DVKVTQSSRYLVKRTGEKVFLECVQDMDHENMFWYRQDPGLGLRLIYFSYDVKMKEKGDIPEGYSVSREKKERFSLILESASTNQTSMYLCASSLTGVQNNEQFFGPGTRLTVL.